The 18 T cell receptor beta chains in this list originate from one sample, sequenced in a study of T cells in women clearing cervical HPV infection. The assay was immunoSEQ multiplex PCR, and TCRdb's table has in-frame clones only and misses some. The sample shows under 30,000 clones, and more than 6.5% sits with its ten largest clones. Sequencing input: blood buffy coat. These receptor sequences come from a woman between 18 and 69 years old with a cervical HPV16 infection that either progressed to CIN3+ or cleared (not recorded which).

Partial CDR3 DNA: TGTGCCAGCAGCTCGTCACAGGGCCCGCTCAACAATGAG. This translates into CASSSSQGPLNNE. The entire CDR3 sequence reads CASSSSQGPLNNEQFF. This sequence joins TRBV7-3 and TRBJ2-1; maybe TRBD1 (6 bases). The read is 3 residues too short to cover the CDR3 end, so that end is filled in from the germline J gene. Germline CDR1 and CDR2: SGHTA and FQGTGA. The CDR3 loop spans 16 amino acids. Trimming took 4 bases from V and 5 from J, leaving 18 bases between them.

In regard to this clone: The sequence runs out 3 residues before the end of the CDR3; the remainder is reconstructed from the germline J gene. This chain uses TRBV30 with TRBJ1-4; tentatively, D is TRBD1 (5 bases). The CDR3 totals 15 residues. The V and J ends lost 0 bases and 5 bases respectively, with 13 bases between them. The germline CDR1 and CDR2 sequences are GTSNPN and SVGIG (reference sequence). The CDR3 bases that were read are TGTGCCTGGAGTGTTGAAAGGGGAAACAATGAAAAA. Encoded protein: CAWSVERGNNEK. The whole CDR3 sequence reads CAWSVERGNNEKLFF.

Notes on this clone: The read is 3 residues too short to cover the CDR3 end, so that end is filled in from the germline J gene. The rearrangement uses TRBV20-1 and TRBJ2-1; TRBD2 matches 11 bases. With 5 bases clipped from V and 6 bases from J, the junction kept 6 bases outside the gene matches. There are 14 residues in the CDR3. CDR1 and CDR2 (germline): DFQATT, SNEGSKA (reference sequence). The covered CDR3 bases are TGCAGTGCTTGGGGGACTAGCGGCTCCAATGAG. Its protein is CSAWGTSGSNE. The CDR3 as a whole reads CSAWGTSGSNEQFF.

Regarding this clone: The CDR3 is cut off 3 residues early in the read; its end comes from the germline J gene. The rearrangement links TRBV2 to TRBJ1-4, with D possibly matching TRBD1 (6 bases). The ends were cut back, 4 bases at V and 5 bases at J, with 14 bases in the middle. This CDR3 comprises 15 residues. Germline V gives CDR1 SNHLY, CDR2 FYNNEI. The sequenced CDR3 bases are TGTGCCAGCAGTGTTAACAGGGAGTTGAATGAAAAA. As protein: CASSVNRELNEK. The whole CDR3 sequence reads CASSVNRELNEKLFF.

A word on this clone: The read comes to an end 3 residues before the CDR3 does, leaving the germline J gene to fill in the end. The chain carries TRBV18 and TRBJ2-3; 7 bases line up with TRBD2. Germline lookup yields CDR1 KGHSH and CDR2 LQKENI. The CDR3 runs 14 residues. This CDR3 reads CASSPPVGRGTQYF. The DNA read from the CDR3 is TGTGCCAGCTCACCACCGGTAGGGCGGGGGACG.

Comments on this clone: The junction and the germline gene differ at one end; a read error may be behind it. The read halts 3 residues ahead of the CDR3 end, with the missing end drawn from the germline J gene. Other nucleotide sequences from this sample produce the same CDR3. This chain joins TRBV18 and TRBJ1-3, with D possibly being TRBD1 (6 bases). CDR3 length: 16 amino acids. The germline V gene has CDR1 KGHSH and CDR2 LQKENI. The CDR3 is CASSQLTGSSGNTIYF. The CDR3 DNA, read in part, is TGTGCCAGCTCACAACTTACAGGGTCCTCTGGAAACACT.

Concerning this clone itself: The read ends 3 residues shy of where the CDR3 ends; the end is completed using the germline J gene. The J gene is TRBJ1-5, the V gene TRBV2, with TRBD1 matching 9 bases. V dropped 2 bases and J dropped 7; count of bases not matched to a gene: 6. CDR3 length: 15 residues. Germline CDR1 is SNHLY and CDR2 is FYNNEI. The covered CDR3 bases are TGTGCCAGCAGTGAATGGGGACAGGGTCGGCAGCCC. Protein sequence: CASSEWGQGRQP. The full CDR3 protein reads CASSEWGQGRQPQHF.

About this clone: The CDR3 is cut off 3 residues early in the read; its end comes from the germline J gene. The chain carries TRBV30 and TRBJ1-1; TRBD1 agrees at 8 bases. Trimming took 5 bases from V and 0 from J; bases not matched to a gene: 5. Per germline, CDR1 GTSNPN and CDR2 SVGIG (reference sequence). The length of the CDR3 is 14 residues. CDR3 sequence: CAWAQGDVNTEAFF. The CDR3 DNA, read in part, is TGTGCCTGGGCACAGGGGGACGTGAACACTGAA.

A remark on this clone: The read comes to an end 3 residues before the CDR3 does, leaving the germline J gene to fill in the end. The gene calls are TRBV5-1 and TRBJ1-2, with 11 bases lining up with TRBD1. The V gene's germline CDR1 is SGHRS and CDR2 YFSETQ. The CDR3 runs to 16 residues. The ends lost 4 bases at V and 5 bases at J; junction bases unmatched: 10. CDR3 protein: CASSTTGTGGSYGYTF. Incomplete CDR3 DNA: TGCGCCAGCAGCACGACCGGGACAGGGGGTTCGTATGGC.

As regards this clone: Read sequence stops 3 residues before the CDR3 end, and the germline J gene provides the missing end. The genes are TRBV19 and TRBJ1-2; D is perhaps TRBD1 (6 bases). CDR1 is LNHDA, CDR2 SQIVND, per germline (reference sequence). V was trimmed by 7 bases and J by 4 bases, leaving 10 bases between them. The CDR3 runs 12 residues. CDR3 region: CASTDRLYGYTF. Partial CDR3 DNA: TGTGCCAGTACAGACAGGCTCTATGGC.

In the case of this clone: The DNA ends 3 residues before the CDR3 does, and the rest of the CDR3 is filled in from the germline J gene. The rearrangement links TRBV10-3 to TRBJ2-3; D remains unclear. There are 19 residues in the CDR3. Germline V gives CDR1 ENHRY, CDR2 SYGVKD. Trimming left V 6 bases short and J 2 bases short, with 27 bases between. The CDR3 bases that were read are TGTGCCATCAGCAACGTTATAGCCGGTGTGGTTCGAAACACAGATACG. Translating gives CAISNVIAGVVRNTDT. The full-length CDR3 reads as CAISNVIAGVVRNTDTQYF.

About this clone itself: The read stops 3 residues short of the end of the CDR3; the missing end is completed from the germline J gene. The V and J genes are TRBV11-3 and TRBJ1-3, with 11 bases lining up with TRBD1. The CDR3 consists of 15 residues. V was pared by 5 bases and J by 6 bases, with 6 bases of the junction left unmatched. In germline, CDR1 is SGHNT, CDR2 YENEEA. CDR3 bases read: TGTGCCAGCAGCCCCTGGACAGGGGGCGAAAACACC. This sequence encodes CASSPWTGGENT. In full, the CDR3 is CASSPWTGGENTIYF. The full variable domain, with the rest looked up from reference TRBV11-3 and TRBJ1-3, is EAGVVQSPRYKIIEKKQPVAFWCNPISGHNTLYWYLQNLGQGPELLIRYENEEAVDDSQLPKDRFSAERLKGVDSTLKIQPAELGDSAVYLCASSPWTGGENTIYFGEGSWLTVV.

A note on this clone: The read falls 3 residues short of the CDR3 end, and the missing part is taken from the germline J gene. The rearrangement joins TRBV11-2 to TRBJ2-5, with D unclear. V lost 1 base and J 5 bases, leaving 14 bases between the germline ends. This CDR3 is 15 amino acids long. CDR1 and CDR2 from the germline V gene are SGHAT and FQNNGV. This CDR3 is CASSLVGSESETQYF. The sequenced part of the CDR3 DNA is TGTGCCAGCAGCTTAGTGGGCTCAGAGTCGGAGACC. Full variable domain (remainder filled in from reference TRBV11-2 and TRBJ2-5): EAGVAQSPRYKIIEKRQSVAFWCNPISGHATLYWYQQILGQGPKLLIQFQNNGVVDDSQLPKDRFSAERLKGVDSTLKIQPAKLEDSAVYLCASSLVGSESETQYFGPGTRLLVL.

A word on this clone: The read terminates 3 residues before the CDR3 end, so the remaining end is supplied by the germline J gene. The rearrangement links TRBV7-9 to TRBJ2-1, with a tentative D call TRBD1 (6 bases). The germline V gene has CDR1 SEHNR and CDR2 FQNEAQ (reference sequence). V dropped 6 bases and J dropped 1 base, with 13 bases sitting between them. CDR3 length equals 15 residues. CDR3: CASRPDRSSYNEQFF. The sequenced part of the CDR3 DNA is TGTGCCAGCAGGCCAGACAGGTCTTCCTACAATGAG.

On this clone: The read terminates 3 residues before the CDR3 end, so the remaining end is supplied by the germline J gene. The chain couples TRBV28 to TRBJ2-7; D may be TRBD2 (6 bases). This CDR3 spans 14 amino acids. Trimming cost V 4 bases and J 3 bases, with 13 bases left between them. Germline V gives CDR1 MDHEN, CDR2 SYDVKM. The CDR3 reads CASSSPGLLYEQYF. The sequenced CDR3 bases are TGTGCCAGCAGTTCCCCGGGACTCCTCTACGAG.

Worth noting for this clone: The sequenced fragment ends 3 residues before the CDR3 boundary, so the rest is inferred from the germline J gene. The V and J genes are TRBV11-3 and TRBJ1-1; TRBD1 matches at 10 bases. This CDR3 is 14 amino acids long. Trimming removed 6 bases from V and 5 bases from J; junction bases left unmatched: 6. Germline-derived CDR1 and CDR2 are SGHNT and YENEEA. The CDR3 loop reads CASSRDRGRTEAFF. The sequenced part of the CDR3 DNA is TGTGCCAGCAGTCGGGACAGGGGTAGAACTGAA.

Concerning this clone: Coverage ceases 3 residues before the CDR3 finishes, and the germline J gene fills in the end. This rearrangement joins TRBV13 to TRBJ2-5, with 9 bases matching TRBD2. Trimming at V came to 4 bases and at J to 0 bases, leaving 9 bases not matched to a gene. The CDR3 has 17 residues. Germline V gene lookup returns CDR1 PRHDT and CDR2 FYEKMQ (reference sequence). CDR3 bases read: TGTGCCAGCAGCTCCCGTAGCGGGAGTGGGAACCAAGAGACC. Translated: CASSSRSGSGNQET. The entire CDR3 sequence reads CASSSRSGSGNQETQYF.

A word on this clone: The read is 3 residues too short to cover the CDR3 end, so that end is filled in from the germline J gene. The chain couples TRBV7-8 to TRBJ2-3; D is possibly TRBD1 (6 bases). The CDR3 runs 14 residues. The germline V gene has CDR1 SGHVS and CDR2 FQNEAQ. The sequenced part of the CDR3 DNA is TGTGCCAGCAGCTTCGCGGACAGACAAGAGACG. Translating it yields CASSFADRQET. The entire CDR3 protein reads CASSFADRQETQYF.